Listed below are T cell receptor beta chains from one sample, sequenced in a study of molecular identifiers for immune sequencing clone quantification. TCRdb itself ran the PCR reads through MiXCR, one entry per CDR3 protein. Counted here are just under 65,000 distinct CDR3 sequences, about a fifth occurring once; the ten biggest clones make up approximately 1.5%. Sequencing used naive CD8+ T cells from blood, with Jurkat cell RNA spiked in. The origin of the receptors is a human donor in good health. Some libraries in this study had Jurkat cell RNA spiked in. CDR3s include the opening cysteine and the closing phenylalanine or tryptophan. The D gene is left open where the match is weak. The size of a clone is reported for some rows only, either as once, few or many, or as a class for expanded clones.

j_gene: TRBJ2-4; d_gene: -; len: 12; v_gene: TRBV15; abundance: many; CDR3nt: TGTGCCACCAGGGACGCCAAAAACATTCAGTACTTC; CDR3aa: CATRDAKNIQYF
j_gene: TRBJ2-1; d_gene: -; len: 15; v_gene: TRBV15; abundance: few; CDR3nt: TGTGCCACCAGCACCGGGGACATGCACCACAATGAGCAGTTCTTC; CDR3aa: CATSTGDMHHNEQFF
j_gene: TRBJ2-5; d_gene: -; len: 15; v_gene: TRBV28; abundance: many; CDR3nt: TGTGCCAGCACAAATAAACACAGGGACCAAGAGACCCAGTACTTC; CDR3aa: CASTNKHRDQETQYF
j_gene: TRBJ2-7; d_gene: -; len: 15; v_gene: TRBV16; abundance: -; CDR3nt: TGTGCCAGCAGCCAAGGGACTCAAGTTCCCTACGAGCAGTACTTC; CDR3aa: CASSQGTQVPYEQYF
j_gene: TRBJ2-3; d_gene: TRBD2; len: 15; v_gene: TRBV27; abundance: many; CDR3nt: TGTGCCAGCAGTTTTCTAGCGGAGAGCACAGATACGCAGTATTTT; CDR3aa: CASSFLAESTDTQYF
j_gene: TRBJ2-7; d_gene: TRBD2; len: 13; v_gene: TRBV20-1; abundance: -; CDR3nt: TGCAGTGCTAGAGGGACTAGCGACTACGAGCAGTACTTC; CDR3aa: CSARGTSDYEQYF
j_gene: TRBJ1-1; d_gene: -; len: 16; v_gene: TRBV4-1; abundance: many; CDR3nt: TGCGCCAGCAGCCAAGGTGTTCAATCCATGAACACTGAAGCTTTCTTT; CDR3aa: CASSQGVQSMNTEAFF
j_gene: TRBJ2-2; d_gene: -; len: 12; v_gene: TRBV29-1; abundance: many; CDR3nt: TGCAGCGTTGGGATAAACACCGGGGAGCTGTTTTTT; CDR3aa: CSVGINTGELFF
j_gene: TRBJ2-2; d_gene: -; len: 17; v_gene: TRBV28; abundance: many; CDR3nt: TGTGCCAGCAGTTTTAGAGGGCCAGGCAGTACCACCGGGGAGCTGTTTTTT; CDR3aa: CASSFRGPGSTTGELFF
j_gene: TRBJ2-1; d_gene: -; len: 11; v_gene: TRBV29-1; abundance: few; CDR3nt: TGCAGCGTTGGACTAAACAATGAGCAGTTCTTC; CDR3aa: CSVGLNNEQFF
j_gene: TRBJ2-5; d_gene: -; len: 17; v_gene: TRBV5-3; abundance: -; CDR3nt: TGTGCCAGCAGCTCTGTGGGGGTCAGCTTTCAACAAGAGACCCAGTACTTC; CDR3aa: CASSSVGVSFQQETQYF
j_gene: TRBJ2-1; d_gene: TRBD2; len: 15; v_gene: TRBV30; abundance: -; CDR3nt: TGTGCCTGGAGTGTAGGACTAGCGGGAGGGAGTGAGCAGTTCTTC; CDR3aa: CAWSVGLAGGSEQFF
j_gene: TRBJ2-2; d_gene: TRBD1; len: 15; v_gene: TRBV3-1; abundance: many; CDR3nt: TGTGCCAGCAGCCACCCGGGACAGGGGGGCGGGGAGCTGTTTTTT; CDR3aa: CASSHPGQGGGELFF
j_gene: TRBJ2-7; d_gene: TRBD1; len: 13; v_gene: TRBV27; abundance: few; CDR3nt: TGTGCCAGTGGGACAGGCCCTGGGCACGAGCAGTACTTC; CDR3aa: CASGTGPGHEQYF
j_gene: TRBJ1-1; d_gene: -; len: 13; v_gene: TRBV7-6; abundance: many; CDR3nt: TGTGCCAGCAGCCCCTCGGGGGGCACTGAAGCTTTCTTT; CDR3aa: CASSPSGGTEAFF
j_gene: TRBJ2-7; d_gene: TRBD2; len: 15; v_gene: TRBV7-9; abundance: medium-sized; CDR3nt: TGTGCCAGCAGCTCGACTAGCGGGAGCCCTCTCGAGCAGTACTTC; CDR3aa: CASSSTSGSPLEQYF
j_gene: TRBJ2-2; d_gene: -; len: 13; v_gene: TRBV7-6; abundance: many; CDR3nt: TGTGCCAGCAGCTTAAACTCGGCCGGGGAGCTGTTTTTT; CDR3aa: CASSLNSAGELFF
j_gene: TRBJ2-3; d_gene: TRBD2; len: 16; v_gene: TRBV4-3; abundance: many; CDR3nt: TGCGCCAGCAGCCTAGGGACTAGCGGGAGCGTAGATACGCAGTATTTT; CDR3aa: CASSLGTSGSVDTQYF
j_gene: TRBJ1-3; d_gene: -; len: 15; v_gene: TRBV7-8; abundance: many; CDR3nt: TGTGCCAGCAGCTTATACGGAAACTCTGGAAACACCATATATTTT; CDR3aa: CASSLYGNSGNTIYF
j_gene: TRBJ2-1; d_gene: TRBD1; len: 16; v_gene: TRBV29-1; abundance: many; CDR3nt: TGCAGCGTTGAAGAACGTTTGAGGGGGCGCTCAGGCGAGCAGTTCTTC; CDR3aa: CSVEERLRGRSGEQFF
j_gene: TRBJ2-3; d_gene: -; len: 14; v_gene: TRBV24-1; abundance: many; CDR3nt: TGTGCCACCAGTGATTTGATGCTAGCTGATACGCAGTATTTT; CDR3aa: CATSDLMLADTQYF
j_gene: TRBJ2-3; d_gene: -; len: 13; v_gene: TRBV12-3/TRBV12-4; abundance: many; CDR3nt: TGTGCCAGCAGTTCCGACTTAATCGATACGCAGTATTTT; CDR3aa: CASSSDLIDTQYF
j_gene: TRBJ2-1; d_gene: -; len: 15; v_gene: TRBV4-1; abundance: many; CDR3nt: TGCGCCAGCAGCCCAGCCCCGAGTGCCTACAATGAGCAGTTCTTC; CDR3aa: CASSPAPSAYNEQFF
j_gene: TRBJ2-7; d_gene: -; len: 14; v_gene: TRBV27; abundance: -; CDR3nt: TGTGCCACCGCCAGGGTAGGGGTATCCTACGAGCAGTACTTC; CDR3aa: CATARVGVSYEQYF
j_gene: TRBJ2-7; d_gene: TRBD1; len: 14; v_gene: TRBV2; abundance: -; CDR3nt: TGTGCCAGCAGGGACACAGGGGGCTCCTACGAGCAGTACTTC; CDR3aa: CASRDTGGSYEQYF
j_gene: TRBJ1-5; d_gene: TRBD1; len: 15; v_gene: TRBV4-1; abundance: many; CDR3nt: TGCGCCAGCAGCAAGGGACAGGGGGATCATCAGCCCCAGCATTTT; CDR3aa: CASSKGQGDHQPQHF
j_gene: TRBJ2-3; d_gene: -; len: 14; v_gene: TRBV20-1; abundance: many; CDR3nt: TGCAGTGCCACGGGCGGGTTCTTTTCAGATACGCAGTATTTT; CDR3aa: CSATGGFFSDTQYF
j_gene: TRBJ2-3; d_gene: -; len: 13; v_gene: TRBV27; abundance: -; CDR3nt: TGTGCCAGCAGTTTACGAGCGGGAGATACGCAGTATTTT; CDR3aa: CASSLRAGDTQYF
j_gene: TRBJ2-2; d_gene: TRBD2; len: 20; v_gene: TRBV24-1; abundance: -; CDR3nt: TGTGCCACCTGTGAACCTGGACTAGCGGGAGGGCCAACGAACACCGGGGAGCTGTTTTTT; CDR3aa: CATCEPGLAGGPTNTGELFF
j_gene: TRBJ1-1; d_gene: -; len: 13; v_gene: TRBV30; abundance: many; CDR3nt: TGTGCCTGGAGTATAGGGGGGAACACTGAAGCTTTCTTT; CDR3aa: CAWSIGGNTEAFF
j_gene: TRBJ2-7; d_gene: TRBD1; len: 16; v_gene: TRBV20-1; abundance: -; CDR3nt: TGCAGTGCTAGAGATGTACACAGGGGGCCATCCTACGGGCAGTACTTC; CDR3aa: CSARDVHRGPSYGQYF
j_gene: TRBJ2-7; d_gene: -; len: 13; v_gene: TRBV12-5; abundance: few; CDR3nt: TGTGCTAGTTCGCGCAACCAGGGGACCGAGCAGTACTTC; CDR3aa: CASSRNQGTEQYF
j_gene: TRBJ2-1; d_gene: TRBD2; len: 14; v_gene: TRBV7-9; abundance: many; CDR3nt: TGTGCCAGCAGCTCCCGAGAACTAGCGTTTGAGCAGTTCTTC; CDR3aa: CASSSRELAFEQFF
j_gene: TRBJ2-1; d_gene: TRBD2; len: 18; v_gene: TRBV28; abundance: many; CDR3nt: TGTGCCAGCAGGACCTTAGCGGGAGGCCCCATCGGATACAATGAGCAGTTCTTC; CDR3aa: CASRTLAGGPIGYNEQFF
j_gene: TRBJ2-7; d_gene: -; len: 13; v_gene: TRBV12-3/TRBV12-4; abundance: few; CDR3nt: TGTGCCAGCACCCCGGGGGTTCTCTACGAGCAGTACTTC; CDR3aa: CASTPGVLYEQYF
j_gene: TRBJ2-1; d_gene: -; len: 15; v_gene: TRBV4-1; abundance: many; CDR3nt: TGCGCCAGCAGCCAGACAGGAAGCTCCTACAATGAGCAGTTCTTC; CDR3aa: CASSQTGSSYNEQFF
j_gene: TRBJ1-1; d_gene: -; len: 16; v_gene: TRBV5-1; abundance: many; CDR3nt: TGCGCCAGCAGCTTGGCAATGACAGGAATGAACACTGAAGCTTTCTTT; CDR3aa: CASSLAMTGMNTEAFF
j_gene: TRBJ2-5; d_gene: TRBD2; len: 14; v_gene: TRBV20-1; abundance: few; CDR3nt: TGCAGTGCTAGACTCACTAGCGGGGGGGGGGCCCAGTACTTC; CDR3aa: CSARLTSGGGAQYF
j_gene: TRBJ2-7; d_gene: -; len: 14; v_gene: TRBV5-6; abundance: -; CDR3nt: TGTGCCAGCAGCTCGCCGGGACACAGCTACGAGCCGTACTTC; CDR3aa: CASSSPGHSYEPYF
j_gene: TRBJ2-7; d_gene: TRBD1; len: 18; v_gene: TRBV7-8; abundance: -; CDR3nt: TGTGCCAGCAGCTTCACCGGGACAGGGGCCCGTCTACCCTACGAGCAGTACTTC; CDR3aa: CASSFTGTGARLPYEQYF
j_gene: TRBJ1-4; d_gene: -; len: 16; v_gene: TRBV4-1; abundance: few; CDR3nt: TGCGCCAGCAGCCAAGATGGGGTTGGGGGAAGTGAAAAACTGTTTTTT; CDR3aa: CASSQDGVGGSEKLFF
j_gene: TRBJ1-5; d_gene: -; len: 17; v_gene: TRBV12-3/TRBV12-4; abundance: -; CDR3nt: TGTGCCAGCAGTCATACCCCGGGAGAAAAGGATCATCAGCCCCAGCATTTT; CDR3aa: CASSHTPGEKDHQPQHF
j_gene: TRBJ1-1; d_gene: -; len: 15; v_gene: TRBV7-6; abundance: few; CDR3nt: TGTGCCAGCAGCTTAGCGGGGGTCGCCAACACTGAAGCTTTCTTT; CDR3aa: CASSLAGVANTEAFF
j_gene: TRBJ2-2; d_gene: -; len: 15; v_gene: TRBV4-1; abundance: many; CDR3nt: TGCGCCAGCAGCCAAGAAGAAACTTTTACCGGGGAGCTGTTTTTT; CDR3aa: CASSQEETFTGELFF
j_gene: TRBJ2-2; d_gene: -; len: 15; v_gene: TRBV5-1; abundance: many; CDR3nt: TGCGCCAGCAGTTTATGGACGGCGAACACCGGGGAGCTGTTTTTT; CDR3aa: CASSLWTANTGELFF
j_gene: TRBJ1-1; d_gene: -; len: 12; v_gene: TRBV11-3; abundance: -; CDR3nt: TGTGCCAGCAGATTTGGGGGGACTGAAGCTTTCTTT; CDR3aa: CASRFGGTEAFF
j_gene: TRBJ2-7; d_gene: TRBD2; len: 16; v_gene: TRBV11-2; abundance: many; CDR3nt: TGTGCCAGCAGCTTAGATAGTGATAGCGGGAGTTACGAGCAGTACTTC; CDR3aa: CASSLDSDSGSYEQYF
j_gene: TRBJ2-5; d_gene: -; len: 15; v_gene: TRBV28; abundance: -; CDR3nt: TGTGCCAGCAGCCTCCCTCCTTTGGGCGGGGAGACCCAGTACTTC; CDR3aa: CASSLPPLGGETQYF
j_gene: TRBJ2-7; d_gene: -; len: 18; v_gene: TRBV29-1; abundance: many; CDR3nt: TGCAGCGTTGTCGGCCCAGGTCAAGAAGGGAGTAACTCCTACGAGCAGTACTTC; CDR3aa: CSVVGPGQEGSNSYEQYF
j_gene: TRBJ2-7; d_gene: -; len: 13; v_gene: TRBV29-1; abundance: once; CDR3nt: TGCGGCGTTGTGGCAGGGGGGTTGGGCGTGCAGTACTTC; CDR3aa: CGVVAGGLGVQYF
j_gene: TRBJ2-3; d_gene: TRBD2; len: 16; v_gene: TRBV19; abundance: -; CDR3nt: TGTGCCAGTAGTGCCAGACTAGCGGGGGACACAGATACGCAGTATTTT; CDR3aa: CASSARLAGDTDTQYF
j_gene: TRBJ2-2; d_gene: TRBD2; len: 16; v_gene: TRBV29-1; abundance: many; CDR3nt: TGCAGCGTGGTGGGACTAGCGGGAGTCGGCACCGGGGAGCTGTTTTTT; CDR3aa: CSVVGLAGVGTGELFF